This T cell receptor beta chain was recovered during a study of T cells in Graves' hyperthyroidism and ophthalmopathy. Using RNA transcripts as the source, TCR beta CDR3 regions were amplified. First-round RT-PCR with HTBI primers amplified the TCR CDR3 region. MiXCR was run by TCRdb on the multiplex PCR reads, yielding one entry per CDR3 protein. This sample carries some 490,000 distinct CDR3 sequences, 15% to 20% of them seen once, and the ten largest clones take approximately 30%. The length of the CDR3 is 16 residues. Trimming pared 3 bases from V and 10 bases from J, leaving 21 bases between. The germline gives CDR1 KGHDR, CDR2 SFDVKD.

The chain carries TRBV24-1 and TRBJ2-1; D remains unclear. Sample: blood. The sequence was collected from a woman in her thirties with Graves' ophthalmopathy. The CDR3 reads CATSDPTTAAQMEQFF. The DNA for the CDR3 is TGTGCCACCAGTGATCCCACCACGGCGGCGCAGATGGAGCAGTTCTTC.